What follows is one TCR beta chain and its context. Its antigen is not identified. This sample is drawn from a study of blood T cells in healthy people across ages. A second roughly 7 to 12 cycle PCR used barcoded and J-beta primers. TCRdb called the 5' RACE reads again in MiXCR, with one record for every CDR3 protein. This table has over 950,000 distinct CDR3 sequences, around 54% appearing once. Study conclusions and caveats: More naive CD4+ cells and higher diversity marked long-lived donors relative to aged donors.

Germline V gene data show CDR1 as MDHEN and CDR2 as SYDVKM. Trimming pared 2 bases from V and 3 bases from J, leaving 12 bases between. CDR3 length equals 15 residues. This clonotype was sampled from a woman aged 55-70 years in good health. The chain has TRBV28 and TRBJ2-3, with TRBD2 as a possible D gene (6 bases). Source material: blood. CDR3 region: CASSLGAGRTDTQYF. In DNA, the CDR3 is TGTGCCAGCAGTTTAGGAGCAGGGAGGACAGATACGCAGTATTTT.